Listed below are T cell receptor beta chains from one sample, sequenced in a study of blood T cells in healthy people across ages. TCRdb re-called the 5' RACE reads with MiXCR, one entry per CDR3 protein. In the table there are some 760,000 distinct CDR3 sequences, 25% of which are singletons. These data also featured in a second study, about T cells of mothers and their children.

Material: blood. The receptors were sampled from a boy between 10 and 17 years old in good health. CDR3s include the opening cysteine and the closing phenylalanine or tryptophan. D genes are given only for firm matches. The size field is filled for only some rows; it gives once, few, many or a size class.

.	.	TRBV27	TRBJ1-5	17	CASRLLGPYYSNQPQHF	TGTGCCAGCAGGTTACTAGGGCCCTATTATAGCAATCAGCCCCAGCATTTT
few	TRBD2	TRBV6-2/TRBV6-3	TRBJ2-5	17	CASSYDDPAGGPQTQYF	TGTGCCAGCAGTTACGATGATCCAGCGGGGGGGCCGCAGACCCAGTACTTC
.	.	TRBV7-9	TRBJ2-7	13	CASSFREYYEQYF	TGTGCCAGCAGCTTCCGGGAGTACTACGAGCAGTACTTC
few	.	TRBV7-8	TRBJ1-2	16	CASSSLPGALNYGYTF	TGTGCCAGCAGCTCACTCCCGGGGGCCCTCAACTATGGCTACACCTTC
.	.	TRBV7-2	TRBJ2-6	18	CASSLDHPYSSGANVLTF	TGTGCCAGCAGCTTAGACCATCCTTATAGCTCTGGGGCCAACGTCCTGACTTTC
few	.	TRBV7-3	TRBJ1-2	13	CASSEDVNYGYTF	TGTGCCAGCAGCGAAGACGTTAACTATGGCTACACCTTC
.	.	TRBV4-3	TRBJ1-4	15	CASSQDLGTNEKLFF	TGCGCCAGCAGCCAAGATCTGGGGACTAATGAAAAACTGTTTTTT
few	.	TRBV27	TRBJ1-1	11	CASRNEGGAFF	TGTGCCAGCAGAAATGAGGGGGGAGCTTTCTTT
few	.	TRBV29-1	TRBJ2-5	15	CSVERQGSFQETQYF	TGCAGCGTTGAGAGGCAGGGCAGTTTCCAGGAGACCCAGTACTTC
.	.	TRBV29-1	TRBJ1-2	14	CSVVGRVGNYGYTF	TGCAGCGTTGTGGGCAGGGTGGGAAACTATGGCTACACCTTC
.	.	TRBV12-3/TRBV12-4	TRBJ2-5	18	CASSLSGFRVGGQETQYF	TGTGCCAGCAGTTTATCAGGGTTTAGAGTAGGTGGACAAGAGACCCAGTACTTC
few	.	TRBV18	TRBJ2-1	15	CASSPASAIYNEQFF	TGTGCCAGCTCACCAGCTAGCGCTATCTACAATGAGCAGTTCTTC
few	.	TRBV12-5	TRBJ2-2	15	CASGGRGGDTGELFF	TGTGCTAGTGGAGGTCGGGGTGGGGACACCGGGGAGCTGTTTTTT
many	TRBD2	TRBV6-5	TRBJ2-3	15	CASSYGGGGVDTQYF	TGTGCCAGCAGTTACGGTGGTGGGGGGGTAGATACGCAGTATTTT
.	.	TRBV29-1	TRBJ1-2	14	CSVENRPPNYGYTF	TGCAGCGTTGAAAATCGTCCACCTAACTATGGCTACACCTTC
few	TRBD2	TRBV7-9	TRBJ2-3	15	CASSLVAGAMDTQYF	TGTGCCAGCAGCTTAGTAGCGGGAGCCATGGATACGCAGTATTTT
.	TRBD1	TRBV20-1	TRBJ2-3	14	CSASGTGAPDTQYF	TGCAGTGCTAGTGGGACAGGGGCCCCAGATACGCAGTATTTT
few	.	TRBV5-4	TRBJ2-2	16	CASSRGGGKNTGELFF	TGTGCCAGCAGCCGTGGAGGGGGGAAGAACACCGGGGAGCTGTTTTTT
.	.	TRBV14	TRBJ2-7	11	CASSQGYEQCF	TGTGCCAGCAGCCAAGGCTACGAGCAGTGCTTC
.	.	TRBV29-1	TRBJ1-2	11	CSVRTWDGYTF	TGCAGCGTTCGAACATGGGATGGCTACACCTTC
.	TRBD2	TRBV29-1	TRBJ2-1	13	CSGGRGGPNEQFF	TGCAGCGGGGGGCGGGGGGGCCCCAATGAGCAGTTCTTC
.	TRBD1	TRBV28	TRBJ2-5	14	CACRQGRTLREQYF	TGTGCCTGCAGACAGGGGCGAACACTCCGGGAGCAGTACTTC
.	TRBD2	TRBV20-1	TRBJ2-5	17	CSARDRMSGGAGETQYF	TGCAGTGCTAGAGATAGAATGAGCGGGGGGGCGGGAGAGACCCAGTACTTC
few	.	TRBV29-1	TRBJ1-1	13	CSVGVGTLSEAFF	TGCAGCGTAGGAGTGGGGACCCTCTCTGAAGCTTTCTTT
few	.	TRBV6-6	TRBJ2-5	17	CASSSAVWDYDQETQYF	TGTGCCAGCAGTTCCGCCGTTTGGGATTATGACCAAGAGACCCAGTACTTC
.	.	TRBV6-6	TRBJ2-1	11	CAIMTGNEQFF	TGTGCCATCATGACCGGCAATGAGCAGTTCTTC
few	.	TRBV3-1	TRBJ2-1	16	CASSQEHVSIYNEQFF	TGTGCCAGCAGCCAAGAACACGTGTCTATCTACAATGAGCAGTTCTTC
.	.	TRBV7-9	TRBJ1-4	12	CASSSLGEKLFF	TGTGCCAGCAGCTCCCTGGGTGAAAAACTGTTTTTT
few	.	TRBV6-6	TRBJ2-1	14	CASSYSFGADEQFF	TGTGCCAGCAGTTACTCTTTCGGAGCCGATGAGCAGTTCTTC
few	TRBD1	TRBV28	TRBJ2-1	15	CASRGTGGSYNEQFF	TGTGCCAGCAGGGGGACAGGAGGCTCGTACAATGAGCAGTTCTTC
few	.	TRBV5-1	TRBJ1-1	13	CASSPSYRAEAFF	TGCGCCAGCAGCCCGTCTTACAGGGCTGAAGCTTTCTTT